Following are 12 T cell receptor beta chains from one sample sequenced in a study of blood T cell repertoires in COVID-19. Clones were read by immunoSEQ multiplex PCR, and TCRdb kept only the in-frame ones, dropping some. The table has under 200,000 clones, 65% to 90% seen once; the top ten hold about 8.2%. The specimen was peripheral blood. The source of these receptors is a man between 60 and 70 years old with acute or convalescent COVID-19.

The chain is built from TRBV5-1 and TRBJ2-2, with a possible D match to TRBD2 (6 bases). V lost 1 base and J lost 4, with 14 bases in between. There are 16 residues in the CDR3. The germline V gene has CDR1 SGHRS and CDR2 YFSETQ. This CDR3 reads CASSLSMAGLTGELFF. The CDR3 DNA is TGCGCCAGCAGCTTGAGTATGGCGGGACTCACCGGGGAGCTGTTTTTT.

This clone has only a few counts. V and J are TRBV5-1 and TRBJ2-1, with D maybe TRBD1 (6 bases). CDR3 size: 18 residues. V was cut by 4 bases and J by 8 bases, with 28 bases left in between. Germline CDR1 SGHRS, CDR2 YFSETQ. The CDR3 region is CASSQRPTGLAKGDEQFF. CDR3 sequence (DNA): TGCGCCAGCAGCCAACGCCCCACAGGTCTAGCCAAGGGGGATGAGCAGTTCTTC.

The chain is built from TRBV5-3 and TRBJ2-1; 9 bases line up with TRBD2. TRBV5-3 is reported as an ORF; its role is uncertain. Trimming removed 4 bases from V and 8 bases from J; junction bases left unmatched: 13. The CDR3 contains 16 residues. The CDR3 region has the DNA TGTGCCAGAAGCGACACGAGCGGGAGGCCCACCGATGAGCAGTTCTTC. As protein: CARSDTSGRPTDEQFF.

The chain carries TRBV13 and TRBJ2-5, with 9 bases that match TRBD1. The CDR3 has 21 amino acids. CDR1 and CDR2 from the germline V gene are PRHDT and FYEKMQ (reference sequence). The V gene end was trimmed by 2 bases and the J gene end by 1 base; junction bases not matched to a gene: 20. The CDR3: CASSLRPVVFTGQGTQETQYF. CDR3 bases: TGTGCCAGCAGCTTAAGGCCCGTCGTTTTTACAGGACAGGGGACCCAAGAGACCCAGTACTTC.

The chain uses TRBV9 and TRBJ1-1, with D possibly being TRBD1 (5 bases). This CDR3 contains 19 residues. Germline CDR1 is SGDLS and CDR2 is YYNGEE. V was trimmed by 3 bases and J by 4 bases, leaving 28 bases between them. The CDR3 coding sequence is TGTGCCAGCAGCGCTCAACCGGGGGTGGGCATTCCGATGACCACTGAAGCTTTCTTT. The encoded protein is CASSAQPGVGIPMTTEAFF.

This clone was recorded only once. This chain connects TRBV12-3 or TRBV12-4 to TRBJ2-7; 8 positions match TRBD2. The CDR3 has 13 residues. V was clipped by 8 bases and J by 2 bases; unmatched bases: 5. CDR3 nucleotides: TGTGCCAGCGGGCGGGAGGCTGCCTACGAGCAGTACTTC. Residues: CASGREAAYEQYF.

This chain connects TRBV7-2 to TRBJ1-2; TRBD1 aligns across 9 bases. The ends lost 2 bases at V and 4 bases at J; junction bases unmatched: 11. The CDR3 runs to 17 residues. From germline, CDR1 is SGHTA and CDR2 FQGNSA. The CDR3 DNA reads TGTGCCAGCAGCTTACTAAGGGGACAGGGCGGCGGCTATGGCTACACCTTC. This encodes CASSLLRGQGGGYGYTF.

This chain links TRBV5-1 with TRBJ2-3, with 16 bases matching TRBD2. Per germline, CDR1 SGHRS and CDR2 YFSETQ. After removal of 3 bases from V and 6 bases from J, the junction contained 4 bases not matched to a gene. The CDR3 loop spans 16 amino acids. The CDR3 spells CASSSGTSGRADTQYF. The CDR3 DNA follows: TGCGCCAGCAGCTCGGGGACTAGCGGGAGGGCGGATACGCAGTATTTT.

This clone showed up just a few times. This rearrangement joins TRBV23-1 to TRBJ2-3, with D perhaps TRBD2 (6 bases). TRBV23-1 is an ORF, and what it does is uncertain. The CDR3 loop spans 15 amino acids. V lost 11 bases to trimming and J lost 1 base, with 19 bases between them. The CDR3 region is CAYQGGRDGTDTQYF. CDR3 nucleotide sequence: TGCGCCTATCAGGGAGGAAGGGACGGCACAGATACGCAGTATTTT.

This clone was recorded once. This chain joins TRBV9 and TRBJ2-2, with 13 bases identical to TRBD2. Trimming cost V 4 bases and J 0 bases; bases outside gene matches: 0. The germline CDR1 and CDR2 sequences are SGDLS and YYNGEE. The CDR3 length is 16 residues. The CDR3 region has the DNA TGTGCCAGCAGCACTAGCGGGAGGGCGAACACCGGGGAGCTGTTTTTT. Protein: CASSTSGRANTGELFF.

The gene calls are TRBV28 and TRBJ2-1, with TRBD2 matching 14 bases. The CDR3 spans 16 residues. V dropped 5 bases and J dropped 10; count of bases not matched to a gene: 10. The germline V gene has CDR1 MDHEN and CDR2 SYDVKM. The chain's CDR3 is CASSPGGLAGDKEQFF. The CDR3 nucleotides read TGTGCCAGCAGTCCGGGGGGACTAGCGGGAGATAAAGAGCAGTTCTTC.

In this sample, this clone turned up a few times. The CDR3 sequence is CAWSRQSGGYTF. The CDR3 DNA reads as TGTGCCTGGAGTAGGCAGAGCGGTGGCTACACCTTC. This rearrangement joins TRBV30 to TRBJ1-2; D unclear. Trimming removed 2 bases from V and 7 bases from J, with 11 bases in between. CDR1 is GTSNPN, CDR2 SVGIG, per germline (reference sequence). CDR3 length: 12 residues.